This T cell receptor beta chain was identified during a study of pediatric ulcerative colitis. J lost 5 bases, V lost 3 bases, and 6 bases had no gene match. Per the germline V gene, CDR1 is LNHDA and CDR2 is SQIVND (reference sequence). This CDR3 contains 16 residues. The assay was run at survey level. Clones were read by immunoSEQ multiplex PCR, and TCRdb kept only the in-frame ones, dropping some. The table lists 30,000 to 35,000 clones, about 81% of them singletons, with 1.1% in the top ten. The rectum was sampled with one to two pinch biopsies at colonoscopy. No immunosuppressive drugs were given to ulcerative colitis patients before diagnostic colonoscopy. Note on this clone: Its antigen is unknown.

Regarding the study as a whole: All ulcerative colitis patients, but no controls, carried a couple of rectal clonotypes. In rectum, acute severe colitis had expanded clones and less diversity.

The source is a boy aged 10-17 years with mild ulcerative colitis. The J gene is TRBJ2-5, the V gene TRBV19; 13 positions match TRBD2. The sample was gut tissue. The CDR3, as DNA: TGTGCCAGTAGTATCGTCGGGACTAGCGGGGAGGAGACCCAGTACTTC. Amino acid sequence: CASSIVGTSGEETQYF. Drawing the rest from reference TRBV19 and TRBJ2-5, the complete variable domain is DGGITQSPKYLFRKEGQNVTLSCEQNLNHDAMYWYRQDPGQGLRLIYYSQIVNDFQKGDIAEGYSVSREKKESFPLTVTSAQKNPTAFYLCASSIVGTSGEETQYFGPGTRLLVL.